The subject of this entry is one T cell receptor (beta chain). V shed 4 bases and J shed 5 bases, with 9 bases lying between them. Looked up from germline, CDR1 is MNHEY and CDR2 is SVGAGI. This CDR3 is built from 13 residues. The assay was immunoSEQ multiplex PCR, and TCRdb's table has in-frame clones only and misses some. This sample yields under 300,000 clones, of which 75% to 90% are seen a single time; 1.9% belongs to the top ten. This record belongs to a study of blood T cell repertoires in COVID-19. Across about two dozen US areas, participants ranged in age from about 18 to 90 years. This chain links TRBV6-5 with TRBJ1-5; D possibly corresponds to TRBD1 (6 bases). The source of this sequence is a woman aged 45-65 years who had recovered from COVID-19. Sequenced sample: PBMCs or T cells enriched from blood (not recorded which). DNA of the CDR3: TGTGCCAGCAGTTGGTCAGGGGATCAGCCCCAGCATTTT. As protein: CASSWSGDQPQHF.